This paragraph reports one TCR beta chain. This table comes from immunoSEQ multiplex PCR, and its TCRdb copy is limited to in-frame clones, with some not included. Of around 28,000 clones listed, around 86% are singletons. Germline V gene lookup returns CDR1 MGHDK and CDR2 SYGVNS. CDR3 size: 13 residues. V lost 4 bases to trimming and J lost 7 bases, with 11 bases between them. This sample was taken from a study of T cell changes during pregnancy in multiple sclerosis. This TCR was sampled from a female donor in good health, enrolled as a control in a pregnancy study. Specimen: CD4+ T cells from peripheral blood mononuclear cells, collected in the first trimester of pregnancy. The chain employs TRBV25-1 and TRBJ1-3; D remains ambiguous. CDR3 sequence (DNA): TGTGCCAGCAGTGGCAGGCTCTGGAACACCATATATTTT. It codes for CASSGRLWNTIYF.